These 29 T cell receptor beta chains were all obtained from the same sample, sequenced in a study of control samples from healthy donors and cancer patients. The method was immunoSEQ multiplex PCR; TCRdb's version includes in-frame clones alone and lacks a portion of them. This table holds 130,000 or so clones, 70% to 90% found once. Material: blood. These receptors were taken from a man aged 50 to 59 in good health.

The chain joins TRBV28 to TRBJ1-2; tentatively, D is TRBD1 (6 bases). Between the trimmed V and J ends, which lost 5 bases and 6 bases, there was a span of 19 bases. There are 15 residues in the CDR3. CDR1 and CDR2 from the germline V gene are MDHEN and SYDVKM. In DNA form, the CDR3 reads TGTGCCAGCAGTAACGGGGCGGGGGGCGGCCATGGCTACACCTTC. Protein: CASSNGAGGGHGYTF.

The chain carries TRBV11-2 and TRBJ1-6, with TRBD1 matching over 9 bases. This CDR3 contains 16 residues. The V segment lost 5 bases and the J segment 8 bases; nucleotides outside the gene matches: 10. Germline V gene sequence: CDR1 SGHAT, CDR2 FQNNGV. CDR3 region: CASSITGQGWDSPLHF. CDR3 nucleotides: TGTGCCAGCAGCATCACGGGACAGGGTTGGGATTCACCCCTCCACTTT.

The chain couples TRBV2 to TRBJ1-5, with a weak D call TRBD1 (5 bases). There are 15 residues in the CDR3. Germline CDR1 and CDR2: SNHLY and FYNNEI. The V gene lost 6 bases and the J gene lost 0 bases, with 12 bases spanning the gap. DNA for the CDR3: TGTGCCAGCAGCTTTCAGGGAAATAGCAATCAGCCCCAGCATTTT. Its translation is CASSFQGNSNQPQHF.

The rearrangement uses TRBV9 and TRBJ1-3; D perhaps matches TRBD1 (5 bases). The V end lost 0 bases, the J end lost 7 bases, and 23 bases lay between the germline ends. Germline V gene sequence: CDR1 SGDLS, CDR2 YYNGEE. This CDR3 is 18 amino acids long. CDR3 sequence reads: CASSVDVGGSARGNTIYF. In nucleotides, the CDR3 is TGTGCCAGCAGCGTAGACGTTGGGGGAAGCGCCAGAGGGAACACCATATATTTT.

The V and J genes are TRBV9 and TRBJ2-3, with D possibly being TRBD2 (6 bases). CDR1 and CDR2 (germline): SGDLS, YYNGEE. The CDR3 sequence is 17 residues long. V shed 4 bases and J shed 4 bases, with 22 bases lying between them. Written as DNA, the CDR3 is TGTGCCAGCAGCTTAACCGGGGTCCCTGGAGGGGCAGATACGCAGTATTTT. Its protein product is CASSLTGVPGGADTQYF.

This clone was detected once. The chain employs TRBV5-4 and TRBJ2-2; 8 bases line up with TRBD1. Germline V gene lookup returns CDR1 SGHNT and CDR2 YYREEE (reference sequence). The CDR3 is 15 residues long. V lost 4 bases, J lost 7 bases, and 9 bases stayed unmatched. In DNA form, the CDR3 reads TGTGCCAGCAGCCAGGACAGGGTCGCGGGCGGGGAGCTGTTTTTT. This encodes CASSQDRVAGGELFF.

The chain carries TRBV7-9 and TRBJ1-2; unclear D gene. CDR3 size: 13 residues. The V gene lost 5 bases and the J gene lost 4 bases, with 11 bases spanning the gap. Germline-derived CDR1 and CDR2 are SEHNR and FQNEAQ (reference sequence). CDR3 protein: CASSLGPPYGYTF. The CDR3 nucleotides read TGTGCCAGCAGCCTCGGACCGCCCTATGGCTACACCTTC. Variable domain in full (rest from reference TRBV7-9 and TRBJ1-2): DTGVSQNPRHKITKRGQNVTFRCDPISEHNRLYWYRQTLGQGPEFLTYFQNEAQLEKSRLLSDRFSAERPKGSFSTLEIQRTEQGDSAMYLCASSLGPPYGYTFGSGTRLTVV.

The rearrangement links TRBV28 to TRBJ1-6, with TRBD1 identical over 8 bases. This CDR3 region has 14 residues. Germline V gene sequence: CDR1 MDHEN, CDR2 SYDVKM. V lost 4 bases, J lost 9 bases, and 5 bases stayed unmatched. Here the CDR3 reads CASSWTGRASPLHF. The DNA for the CDR3 is TGTGCCAGCAGTTGGACAGGGCGTGCTTCACCCCTCCACTTT.

This clone was observed a single time. The identical CDR3 is also encoded by other nucleotide sequences in the sample. This chain joins TRBV19 and TRBJ2-1; D is unclear. V was shortened by 2 bases and J by 6 bases, with 5 bases between the two germline ends. The CDR3 length is 12 residues. CDR1 is LNHDA and CDR2 is SQIVND in the germline V gene (reference sequence). CDR3 coding DNA: TGTGCCAGTAGTATACGGAGCAATGAGCAGTTCTTC. This codes for CASSIRSNEQFF.

V usage is TRBV28 and J usage is TRBJ1-1; D is perhaps TRBD1 (5 bases). The CDR3 length is 13 residues. V was trimmed by 6 bases and J by 3 bases, leaving 11 bases between them. Germline CDR1 MDHEN, CDR2 SYDVKM. The CDR3 sequence is CASSYLGDTEAFF. CDR3 DNA: TGTGCCAGCAGCTACCTAGGGGACACTGAAGCTTTCTTT. Full variable domain (remainder filled in from reference TRBV28 and TRBJ1-1): DVKVTQSSRYLVKRTGEKVFLECVQDMDHENMFWYRQDPGLGLRLIYFSYDVKMKEKGDIPEGYSVSREKKERFSLILESASTNQTSMYLCASSYLGDTEAFFGQGTRLTVV.

This chain joins TRBV6-1 and TRBJ2-3; 11 bases map to TRBD1. Germline V gene sequence: CDR1 MNHNS, CDR2 SASEGT. CDR3 size: 16 residues. V dropped 1 base and J dropped 4; count of bases not matched to a gene: 4. The CDR3 spells CASSEGAGQGADTQYF. CDR3 in DNA: TGTGCCAGCAGTGAAGGGGCGGGACAGGGGGCAGATACGCAGTATTTT.

The rearrangement links TRBV5-1 to TRBJ2-5; TRBD2 agrees at 7 bases. Trimming at V came to 4 bases and at J to 2 bases, leaving 2 bases not matched to a gene. Germline CDR1 reads SGHRS; CDR2 reads YFSETQ. The CDR3 sequence is 13 residues long. CDR3 nucleotide sequence: TGCGCCAGCAGCCGGACTAGACAAGAGACCCAGTACTTC. As protein: CASSRTRQETQYF.

The rearrangement uses TRBV7-9 and TRBJ1-4; the D is unclear. This CDR3 contains 18 residues. V shed 1 base and J shed 6 bases, with 21 bases lying between them. Germline V gene lookup returns CDR1 SEHNR and CDR2 FQNEAQ (reference sequence). CDR3 sequence reads: CASSLGGSNLHLDEKLFF. The CDR3 DNA follows: TGTGCCAGCAGCTTAGGCGGTTCCAACTTGCACCTAGATGAAAAACTGTTTTTT.

V and J are TRBV5-4 and TRBJ1-4, with D perhaps matching TRBD1 (6 bases). This CDR3 is 14 amino acids long. CDR1 is SGHNT and CDR2 is YYREEE in the germline V gene (reference sequence). V lost 1 base and J 8 bases, leaving 12 bases between the germline ends. CDR3 DNA sequence: TGTGCCAGCAGCTTGAAGGCAGGGGACGAAAAACTGTTTTTT. Encoded protein: CASSLKAGDEKLFF.

V usage is TRBV5-4 and J usage is TRBJ1-2; D might be TRBD1 (5 bases). Germline-derived CDR1 and CDR2 are SGHNT and YYREEE (reference sequence). This CDR3 has 13 residues. The ends were cut back, 10 bases at V and 6 bases at J, with 19 bases in the middle. The CDR3 coding sequence is TGTGCCGGGTTTCAGCAGGGAGTAGATGGCTACACCTTC. This encodes CAGFQQGVDGYTF.

This chain joins TRBV2 and TRBJ1-1, with 8 positions matching TRBD1. V trimming: 4 bases; J trimming: 11 bases; junction bases outside the gene matches: 9. The length of the CDR3 is 13 residues. Germline V CDR1 and CDR2: SNHLY, FYNNEI. The CDR3 nucleotides read TGTGCCAGCAGTGGACAGGGGACGGGCGGGGCTTTCTTT. Its protein is CASSGQGTGGAFF.

This clone was recorded only once. The chain is built from TRBV19 and TRBJ2-7; perhaps TRBD1 as D (5 bases). V was trimmed by 0 bases and J by 2 bases, leaving 14 bases between them. The CDR3 extends over 16 amino acids. Per the germline V gene, CDR1 is LNHDA and CDR2 is SQIVND (reference sequence). CDR3 DNA sequence: TGTGCCAGTAGTATAGATGATCGGGCAGGGACCTACGAGCAGTACTTC. Protein: CASSIDDRAGTYEQYF.

The gene calls are TRBV11-2 and TRBJ2-1; weak D call: TRBD2 (5 bases). This CDR3 region has 14 residues. V was trimmed by 5 bases and J by 6 bases, leaving 14 bases between them. The V gene's germline CDR1 is SGHAT and CDR2 FQNNGV. The CDR3 sequence: CASSPLGEFNEQFF. CDR3 sequence (DNA): TGTGCCAGCAGCCCCCTCGGGGAGTTCAATGAGCAGTTCTTC.

This clone occurred a few times. The chain links TRBV5-1 to TRBJ2-1, with 8 bases matching TRBD1. With V trimmed by 4 bases and J by 4 bases, 4 bases remained unmatched. Germline V gene sequence: CDR1 SGHRS, CDR2 YFSETQ. The CDR3 length is 14 residues. In DNA, the CDR3 is TGCGCCAGCAGCGCGGGACAGGATTACAATGAGCAGTTCTTC. Its protein product is CASSAGQDYNEQFF.

The chain recombines TRBV29-1 with TRBJ2-1; D gene unclear. V gave up 7 bases and J gave up 0 bases, with 13 bases separating them. Germline V gene data show CDR1 as SQVTM and CDR2 as ANQGSEA. The CDR3 loop spans 14 amino acids. DNA for the CDR3: TGCAGCGCCGACACGTCAAGCTCCTACAATGAGCAGTTCTTC. Translated, it gives CSADTSSSYNEQFF.

This clone was detected once. The genes are TRBV5-8 and TRBJ2-3, with D hard to call. V was pared by 0 bases and J by 3 bases, with 5 bases between. The V gene's germline CDR1 is SGHTS and CDR2 YDEGEE. The CDR3 extends over 13 amino acids. CDR3 sequence reads: CASSLAGTDTQYF. DNA for the CDR3: TGTGCCAGCAGCTTGGCAGGTACAGATACGCAGTATTTT.

The chain couples TRBV6-5 to TRBJ2-2, with 9 bases matching TRBD1. CDR3 size: 13 residues. V lost 11 bases to trimming and J lost 7 bases; unmatched junction nucleotides: 8. The germline V gene has CDR1 MNHEY and CDR2 SVGAGI. Here the CDR3 DNA reads TGTGCCGGCGGGACAGGGCTTAGCGGGGAGCTGTTTTTT. Translating gives CAGGTGLSGELFF.

This chain uses TRBV4-1 with TRBJ2-2; 8 positions agree with TRBD2. Germline loops: CDR1 MGHRA, CDR2 YSYEKL. The CDR3 extends over 15 amino acids. Trimming took 4 bases from V and 2 from J; bases not matched to a gene: 3. CDR3 sequence: CASSPAGANTGELFF. The CDR3 region has the DNA TGCGCCAGCAGCCCAGCGGGGGCCAACACCGGGGAGCTGTTTTTT.

This clone was counted a single time. This chain uses TRBV6-2 or TRBV6-3 with TRBJ2-1, with 11 bases aligning to TRBD2. CDR1 MNHEY and CDR2 SVGEGT come from the germline V gene. Germline trimming cut 5 bases from V and 10 bases from J; bases unmatched to any gene: 7. The length of the CDR3 is 14 residues. The DNA for the CDR3 is TGTGCCAGCAGTCCCCTCCGACTAGCGGGGGAGCAGTTCTTC. This codes for CASSPLRLAGEQFF.

This rearrangement joins TRBV6-1 to TRBJ1-5; D is possibly TRBD1 (5 bases). V was clipped by 2 bases and J by 6 bases, with 11 bases between them. The length of the CDR3 is 14 residues. The germline V gene encodes CDR1 MNHNS and CDR2 SASEGT. The chain's CDR3 is CASSEIPGSQPQHF. CDR3 sequence (DNA): TGTGCCAGCAGTGAAATCCCAGGGAGTCAGCCCCAGCATTTT.

The chain is built from TRBV10-2 and TRBJ1-1; 8 bases agree with TRBD1. Trimming cost V 6 bases and J 3 bases; bases outside gene matches: 0. The V gene's germline CDR1 is WSHSY and CDR2 SAAADI. This CDR3 has 12 residues. The CDR3 region has the DNA TGCGCCAGCAGACAGGGGGACACTGAAGCTTTCTTT. Translated: CASRQGDTEAFF.

The chain links TRBV28 to TRBJ1-3; tentatively, D is TRBD1 (6 bases). V was clipped by 4 bases and J by 4 bases, with 8 bases between them. This CDR3 has 13 amino acids. From germline, CDR1 is MDHEN and CDR2 SYDVKM. The CDR3 DNA reads TGTGCCAGCAGTTCCGACAGGGGAAACACCATATATTTT. This translates into CASSSDRGNTIYF. The variable domain in full, with the rest retrieved from reference TRBV28 and TRBJ1-3, is DVKVTQSSRYLVKRTGEKVFLECVQDMDHENMFWYRQDPGLGLRLIYFSYDVKMKEKGDIPEGYSVSREKKERFSLILESASTNQTSMYLCASSSDRGNTIYFGEGSWLTVV.

The chain joins TRBV5-3 to TRBJ2-1; 9 nucleotides line up with TRBD2. TRBV5-3 is an ORF, with its function uncertain. CDR3 size: 12 residues. V lost 3 bases, J lost 14 bases, and 6 bases stayed unmatched. CDR3 region: CARSSIKRGEFF. Here the CDR3 DNA reads TGTGCCAGAAGCTCGATCAAGCGGGGGGAGTTCTTC.

This clone is a singleton in its sample. J is TRBJ2-1 and V is TRBV27, with 10 bases identical to TRBD2. Germline values: CDR1 MNHEY, CDR2 SMNVEV (reference sequence). The CDR3 runs to 19 residues. Losses at the gene ends were 1 base for V and 4 bases for J; bases not matched to a gene: 13. The CDR3 sequence is CASSLYAVGRTSGYNEQFF. In DNA, the CDR3 is TGTGCCAGCAGTTTATATGCTGTGGGGCGGACTAGCGGATACAATGAGCAGTTCTTC.